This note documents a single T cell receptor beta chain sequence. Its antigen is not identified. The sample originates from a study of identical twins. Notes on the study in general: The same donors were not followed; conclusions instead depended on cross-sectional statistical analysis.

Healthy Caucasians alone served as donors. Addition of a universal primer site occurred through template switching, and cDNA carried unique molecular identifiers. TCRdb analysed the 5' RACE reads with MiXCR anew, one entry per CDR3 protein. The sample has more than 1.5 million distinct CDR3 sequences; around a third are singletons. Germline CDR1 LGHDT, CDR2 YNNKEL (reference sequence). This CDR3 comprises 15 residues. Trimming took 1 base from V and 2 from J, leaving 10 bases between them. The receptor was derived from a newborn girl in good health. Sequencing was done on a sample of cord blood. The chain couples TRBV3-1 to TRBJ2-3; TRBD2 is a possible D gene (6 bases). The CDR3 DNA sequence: TGTGCCAGCAGCCAAGGGGGACTTGACACAGATACGCAGTATTTT. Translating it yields CASSQGGLDTDTQYF.